This T cell receptor beta chain was captured in a study of blood T cell repertoires in COVID-19. Overall study context: T cells, B-cell-depleted T cells, or PBMCs supplied cDNA or gDNA.

This clone occurred once. How the authors handled the data: Reference gene primer amplification gave estimated nucleated cell counts. TCRdb's copy holds only in-frame clones and misses some; the assay was immunoSEQ multiplex PCR. V and J calls and clone size come straight from that table; D and trimming were deduced from the DNA. The sample records around 370,000 clones, about 93% being singletons. The CDR3 has 15 residues. CDR1 and CDR2 from the germline V gene are SGHNT and YYREEE (reference sequence). The chain couples TRBV5-4 to TRBJ2-1; TRBD2 agrees at 8 bases. Sequences were obtained from peripheral blood. The sequence derives from a woman aged 18 to 35 who had recovered from COVID-19. CDR3 coding DNA: TGTGCTATCAGCGTAGGAAGCGGGAGACACAATGAGCAGTTCTTC. Its protein is CAISVGSGRHNEQFF. The entire variable domain, with the rest obtained from reference TRBV5-4 and TRBJ2-1, is as follows: ETGVTQSPTHLIKTRGQQVTLRCSSQSGHNTVSWYQQALGQGPQFIFQYYREEENGRGNFPPRFSGLQFPNYSSELNVNALELDDSALYLCAISVGSGRHNEQFFGPGTRLTVL.